These T cell receptor beta chains were read from a single sample in a study of cytomegalovirus exposure and HLA in healthy donors. Using immunoSEQ multiplex PCR, the repertoire was profiled, and TCRdb retains in-frame clones only, with some absent. The repertoire table contains 150,000 to 250,000 clones. The sample taken for sequencing was PBMCs. Every receptor here comes from a boy aged 5-17 years in good health and CMV-seronegative. The CDR3 runs from the conserved cysteine through the conserved F or W. Fields, in order: D gene, V gene, J gene, CDR3 DNA, CDR3 protein. A D gene is named only where the DNA matches it firmly.

-	TRBV4-1	TRBJ2-7	TGCGCCAGCAGCCAAGAAGAGAGAGACTACGAGCAGTACTTC	CASSQEERDYEQYF
TRBD1	TRBV6-1	TRBJ2-7	TGTGCCAGCAGTGATTCTCCGGGACAGGGGGCCCACGAGCAGTACTTC	CASSDSPGQGAHEQYF
-	TRBV11-2	TRBJ1-3	TGTGCCAGCAGCTTAGAGGGGGGGCTCACTAACACCATATATTTT	CASSLEGGLTNTIYF
TRBD1	TRBV2	TRBJ1-2	TGTGCCAGCACCCCCCAAAGGTCAGGGGGATATGGCTACACCTTC	CASTPQRSGGYGYTF
-	TRBV6-5	TRBJ2-7	TGTGCCAGCAGTTCCCCCGGTTCCTACGAGCAGTACTTC	CASSSPGSYEQYF
-	TRBV9	TRBJ2-3	TGTGCCAGCAGCGTAGAAGCAGGCTACACAGATACGCAGTATTTT	CASSVEAGYTDTQYF
-	TRBV7-3	TRBJ1-1	TGTGCCAGCAGCTTAGGTGGGGGCCAGACTGAAGCTTTCTTT	CASSLGGGQTEAFF
-	TRBV20-1	TRBJ2-7	TGCAGTGCTCGGGACTTGTACGAGCAGTACTTC	CSARDLYEQYF
TRBD1	TRBV6-1	TRBJ2-5	TGTGCCAGCAGTGGTTCCCCGGGACAGGGGGCCCAAGAGACCCAGTACTTC	CASSGSPGQGAQETQYF
TRBD2	TRBV2	TRBJ2-3	TGTGCCAGCAGTGAATCGTTCCTAGCGGGGGAGCTCACAGATACGCAGTATTTT	CASSESFLAGELTDTQYF
-	TRBV14	TRBJ2-2	TGTGCCAGCAGCCATCCTGCCGTAACAGGCGTCACCGGGGAGCTGTTTTTT	CASSHPAVTGVTGELFF
-	TRBV27	TRBJ2-2	TGTGCCAGCAGGGAGGCAGGAAACACCGGGGAGCTGTTTTTT	CASREAGNTGELFF
-	TRBV4-3	TRBJ1-3	TGCGCCAGCAGCCCGACAGTCTCTGGAAACACCATATATTTT	CASSPTVSGNTIYF
TRBD1	TRBV7-2	TRBJ1-1	TGTGCCAGCAGCTTAGCAGACAGGGCGGGTACTGAAGCTTTCTTT	CASSLADRAGTEAFF
TRBD1	TRBV2	TRBJ2-3	TGTGCCAGCAAGACAGGGTATACAGATACGCAGTATTTT	CASKTGYTDTQYF
TRBD1	TRBV28	TRBJ1-1	TGTGCCAGCAGTTCACGACAGGGGGTGGATTTGGTCGCTGAAGCTTTCTTT	CASSSRQGVDLVAEAFF
-	TRBV1	TRBJ2-3	TGCACCAGCAGCCAAGGCGTGGTCGGCCGGGGGGGCCTTCGAACAGATACGCAGTATTTT	CTSSQGVVGRGGLRTDTQYF
TRBD2	TRBV2	TRBJ2-4	TGTGCCAGCAGCCTGCTTACTAGCGGGGGCGTTATAGCCAAAAACATTCAGTACTTC	CASSLLTSGGVIAKNIQYF
-	TRBV19	TRBJ1-1	TGTGCCAGTAACAGGGAGTGGGACACTGAAGCTTTCTTT	CASNREWDTEAFF
TRBD2	TRBV2	TRBJ2-7	TGTGCCACCCTCGGGGCGGGGGGCGAACGATCCTACGAGCAGTACTTC	CATLGAGGERSYEQYF
-	TRBV2	TRBJ2-7	TGTGCCAGCTTTAGGGGCAGCTCCTACGAGCAGTACTTC	CASFRGSSYEQYF
-	TRBV25-1	TRBJ1-3	TGTGCCAGCAGTGACCCGGGGTTGCTCGGAAACACCATATATTTT	CASSDPGLLGNTIYF
TRBD1	TRBV2	TRBJ2-7	TGTGCCAGCAGGGACCGGGACAGGGCCTACGAGCAGTACTTC	CASRDRDRAYEQYF
-	TRBV30	TRBJ2-1	TGTGCCTGGAGTGTGGAAACCAGGGATTCCTACAATGAGCAGTTCTTC	CAWSVETRDSYNEQFF
TRBD2	TRBV10-3	TRBJ2-7	TGTGCCATCAGTGATTTAAGCGGGGTATACGAGCAGTACTTC	CAISDLSGVYEQYF
TRBD2	TRBV5-1	TRBJ2-3	TGCGCCAGCATGGGACTAGCGTGGACAGATACGCAGTATTTT	CASMGLAWTDTQYF
-	TRBV10-3	TRBJ1-1	TGTGCCACATCCACAGGGCTGAACACTGAAGCTTTCTTT	CATSTGLNTEAFF
-	TRBV6-6	TRBJ1-3	TGTGCCAGCAGTTACCGCGGGGGCGGCTCTGGAAACACCATATATTTT	CASSYRGGGSGNTIYF
-	TRBV7-8	TRBJ2-7	TGTGCCAGCAGCTTAGCTCGGACAGTCGCCTACGAGCAGTACTTC	CASSLARTVAYEQYF
TRBD1	TRBV2	TRBJ2-7	TGTGCCAGCAGTCTTTCGATTCATGACAGGGGGCTGTACGAGCAGTACTTC	CASSLSIHDRGLYEQYF
-	TRBV5-5	TRBJ1-1	TGTGCCAGCAGGGGTCCAGGCAACACTGAAGCTTTCTTT	CASRGPGNTEAFF
-	TRBV7-6	TRBJ2-5	TGTGCCGGCAGCTTAGGGAGATACCAAGAGACCCAGTACTTC	CAGSLGRYQETQYF
-	TRBV18	TRBJ1-1	TGTGCCAGCTCCCCTATCCCAGGGAACACTGAAGCTTTCTTT	CASSPIPGNTEAFF
-	TRBV6-5	TRBJ2-7	TGTGCCAGCAGTTCCCCTTACGAGCAGTACTTC	CASSSPYEQYF
TRBD2	TRBV4-1	TRBJ2-1	TGCGCCAGCAGCCTTAGCGGGGGCCTTTACAATGAGCAGTTCTTC	CASSLSGGLYNEQFF
-	TRBV7-6	TRBJ1-6	TGTGCCAGCAGCTCAGACAGGTTCGAACTCCACTTT	CASSSDRFELHF
TRBD1	TRBV30	TRBJ2-3	TGTGCCTGGAGTCTATACGGGACAGGACGAAACACAGATACGCAGTATTTT	CAWSLYGTGRNTDTQYF
-	TRBV6-6	TRBJ1-5	TGTGCCGGAACTGAGACTGGAATCAATCAGCCCCAGCATTTT	CAGTETGINQPQHF
TRBD2	TRBV7-2	TRBJ2-5	TGTGCCAGCAGCTTAGTCGGAGAACGGGGGGTTGAGACCCAGTACTTC	CASSLVGERGVETQYF
TRBD1	TRBV5-8	TRBJ1-2	TGTGCCAGCGGCTTAACAGGGGGGAACTATGGCTACACCTTC	CASGLTGGNYGYTF
TRBD2	TRBV27	TRBJ2-5	TGTGCCAGCAGCGACCTAGCGGGGGGGCCCCCGACCCAGTACTTC	CASSDLAGGPPTQYF
-	TRBV7-2	TRBJ2-5	TGTGCCAGCAGCCCAAACCGAGGGGAGACCCAGTACTTC	CASSPNRGETQYF
-	TRBV6-1	TRBJ1-2	TGTGCCAGCAGTGTGGACAGTTTCCCCACAGTCTATGGCTACACCTTC	CASSVDSFPTVYGYTF
TRBD1	TRBV19	TRBJ1-2	TGTGCCAGTAGTTTGGACAGGGGGCTCTATGGCTACACCTTC	CASSLDRGLYGYTF
-	TRBV29-1	TRBJ1-5	TGCAGCGTTGAGTTTGCTCAGAATCAGCCCCAGCATTTT	CSVEFAQNQPQHF
TRBD2	TRBV4-3	TRBJ2-7	TGCGCCAGCAGCCAAGAAGTAGCGGGGGGGCCTTACGAGCAGTACTTC	CASSQEVAGGPYEQYF
TRBD1	TRBV4-2	TRBJ1-4	TGTGCCAGCAGCCAAGGACAGGGAAATGAAAAACTGTTTTTT	CASSQGQGNEKLFF
-	TRBV5-1	TRBJ1-2	TGCGCCAGCAGCTTGGACAGAGCGGCTGGCTACACCTTC	CASSLDRAAGYTF
-	TRBV19	TRBJ2-5	TGTGCCAGTAGTATAGTTTGGGCGTCTGAGACCCAGTACTTC	CASSIVWASETQYF
-	TRBV15	TRBJ2-5	TGTGCCACCAGCGGCGACTCAAAAGAGACCCAGTACTTC	CATSGDSKETQYF
TRBD1	TRBV2	TRBJ1-2	TGTGCCAGCAGCGGGACAGGGGGCTATGGCTACACCTTC	CASSGTGGYGYTF
TRBD1	TRBV27	TRBJ2-7	TGTGCCAGCAGTTTCTCCGGACAGGACTCCTACGAGCAGTACTTC	CASSFSGQDSYEQYF